This entry describes one TCR beta chain. These data come from a study of graft-versus-host responses after intestinal transplantation. Study-level information: Every one of the recipients received anti-thymocyte globulin induction and afterwards took tacrolimus and steroids for around 3 years. Study-wide results and limits: Researchers found peak circulating GvH clone levels linked to early post-transplant HvG declines. The recipient marrow held GvH clones, and some of them showed up first in ileum or blood. Patients who carried graft-donor T cell macrochimerism also had high graft-versus-host to host-versus-graft clonal ratios in their allografts.

Assay used: immunoSEQ multiplex PCR; TCRdb lists only in-frame clones, some missing. The repertoire holds about 21,000 clones, with 56% as singletons. Germline V lookup: CDR1 MGHRA, CDR2 YSYEKL. The CDR3 extends over 16 amino acids. V shed 4 bases, J shed 1 base, and the junction held 6 bases outside the gene matches. The input for sequencing was alloreactive CD4+ T cells from a mixed lymphocyte reaction culture, taken before intestinal transplant. Specified subset: CFSE-low proliferating T cells sorted from approximately 6-day pre-transplant mixed lymphocyte reaction (GvH or HvG direction). The TCR originated in a human patient who received an intestinal transplant. V usage is TRBV4-1 and J usage is TRBJ1-5; 8 nucleotides agree with TRBD1. The CDR3 spells CASSRTQGVSNQPQHF. The DNA for the CDR3 is TGCGCCAGCAGCCGGACACAGGGGGTAAGCAATCAGCCCCAGCATTTT.